The 13 T cell receptor beta chains given below trace back to one sample, sequenced in a study of shared clonotypes between healthy human individuals. This table comes from immunoSEQ multiplex PCR, and its TCRdb copy is limited to in-frame clones, with some not included. Altogether around 2,000,000 clones are present, 85% to 95% being singletons, with the ten largest covering 0.13%. Material: naive CD4+ T cells sorted from blood. Subset indicated: CD45RA+ positively selected. The receptor set was obtained from a man aged 18-30 years in good health.

This chain uses TRBV7-9 with TRBJ2-1; no firm D call. CDR1 and CDR2 from the germline V gene are SEHNR and FQNEAQ (reference sequence). V gave up 7 bases and J gave up 0 bases, with 16 bases separating them. The CDR3 is made up of 16 amino acids. The CDR3 here is CASNPLPGNSYNEQFF. CDR3 bases: TGTGCCAGCAACCCTCTCCCAGGCAACTCCTACAATGAGCAGTTCTTC.

The rearrangement uses TRBV19 and TRBJ2-7; 10 nucleotides match TRBD2. In germline, CDR1 is LNHDA, CDR2 SQIVND (reference sequence). V was clipped by 5 bases and J by 0 bases; unmatched bases: 19. The CDR3 sequence is 20 residues long. The CDR3 sequence is CASSGARRTLRTSGSYEQYF. In nucleotides, the CDR3 is TGTGCCAGTAGTGGAGCAAGAAGGACACTTAGGACTAGCGGCTCCTACGAGCAGTACTTC.

The chain couples TRBV15 to TRBJ1-4; D gene uncertain. Trimming left V 1 base short and J 6 bases short, with 3 bases between. The CDR3 is made up of 12 amino acids. From germline, CDR1 is LNHNV and CDR2 YYDKDF (reference sequence). CDR3 coding DNA: TGTGCCACCAGCAGAGGGGATGAAAAACTGTTTTTT. Protein product: CATSRGDEKLFF.

This clone was seen only once. V and J are TRBV18 and TRBJ2-7, with D possibly being TRBD1 or TRBD2 (5 bases each). The CDR3 extends over 14 amino acids. Trimming took 3 bases from V and 3 from J, leaving 12 bases between them. Germline-derived CDR1 and CDR2 are KGHSH and LQKENI. CDR3 protein: CASSPRDRLYEQYF. As DNA, the CDR3 is TGTGCCAGCTCACCGAGGGACCGACTCTACGAGCAGTACTTC.

This chain connects TRBV18 to TRBJ2-5, with TRBD2 matching 9 bases. Trimming took 2 bases from V and 6 from J; bases not matched to a gene: 10. CDR3 size: 16 residues. CDR1 and CDR2 (germline): KGHSH, LQKENI. The CDR3 sequence: CASSPGGGGAEKTQYF. For the CDR3, the DNA is TGTGCCAGCTCACCAGGTGGCGGGGGGGCCGAAAAGACCCAGTACTTC.

This sequence joins TRBV30 and TRBJ1-5; D not resolved. Germline V gives CDR1 GTSNPN, CDR2 SVGIG (reference sequence). The V gene lost 4 bases and the J gene lost 4 bases, with 8 bases spanning the gap. CDR3 length equals 12 residues. The CDR3 DNA is TGTGCCTGGAATGCTGAAAATCAGCCCCAGCATTTT. It yields the protein CAWNAENQPQHF. The full variable domain, rest sourced from reference TRBV30 and TRBJ1-5, is SQTIHQWPATLVQPVGSPLSLECTVEGTSNPNLYWYRQAAGRGLQLLFYSVGIGQISSEVPQNLSASRPQDRQFILSSKKLLLSDSGFYLCAWNAENQPQHFGDGTRLSIL.

The chain recombines TRBV4-3 with TRBJ2-2; tentatively, D is TRBD1 (5 bases). CDR1 and CDR2 from the germline V gene are LGHNA and YSLEER. The CDR3 consists of 14 residues. Trimming took 1 base from V and 9 from J, leaving 12 bases between them. DNA of the CDR3: TGCGCCAGCAGCCAAGTTTCTACAGGATGGGAGCTGTTTTTT. This codes for CASSQVSTGWELFF.

The chain has TRBV12-2 and TRBJ1-4. TRBV12-2 is shown as a pseudogene. CDR3 length equals 15 residues. The CDR3 nucleotides are TGTGCAAGTCGCCCCCGAAGGGGAGGTCGGGAAAAACTGTTTTTT. This codes for CASRPRRGGREKLFF.

V and J are TRBV6-5 and TRBJ1-2; 8 nucleotides align to TRBD1. V shed 2 bases, J shed 2 bases, and the junction held 4 bases outside the gene matches. The CDR3 consists of 15 residues. The germline gives CDR1 MNHEY, CDR2 SVGAGI. CDR3 sequence: CASSYKQGGNYGYTF. In nucleotides, the CDR3 is TGTGCCAGCAGTTACAAACAGGGGGGCAACTATGGCTACACCTTC.

About this clone itself: Other DNA sequences from this sample encode an identical CDR3 as well. The rearrangement links TRBV18 to TRBJ2-7; perhaps TRBD2 as D (6 bases). CDR1 KGHSH and CDR2 LQKENI come from the germline V gene. V lost 3 bases, J lost 3 bases, and 9 bases lay in between. This CDR3 contains 13 residues. CDR3 sequence: CASSPLGGYEQYF. In DNA form, the CDR3 reads TGTGCCAGCTCACCCCTCGGGGGCTACGAGCAGTACTTC.

V and J are TRBV18 and TRBJ1-6; D is unresolved. The length of the CDR3 is 15 residues. Trimming pared 2 bases from V and 5 bases from J, leaving 10 bases between. The germline CDR1 and CDR2 sequences are KGHSH and LQKENI. The CDR3 here is CASSPEGGNNSPLHF. The CDR3 DNA follows: TGTGCCAGCTCACCAGAGGGTGGAAATAATTCACCCCTCCACTTT.

The CDR3 here is CSVGLGQETQYF. The CDR3 coding sequence is TGCAGCGTTGGTTTAGGCCAAGAGACCCAGTACTTC. This chain joins TRBV29-1 and TRBJ2-5; D unresolved. Trimming left V 4 bases short and J 1 base short, with 7 bases between. CDR3 size: 12 residues. The germline CDR1 and CDR2 sequences are SQVTM and ANQGSEA.

This clone has a single count. J is TRBJ2-1 and V is TRBV11-2; no clear D. Germline CDR1 is SGHAT and CDR2 is FQNNGV. V lost 0 bases and J 9 bases, leaving 12 bases between the germline ends. This CDR3 contains 14 residues. The CDR3 is CASSLDHAVGEQFF. The CDR3 DNA sequence: TGTGCCAGCAGCTTAGATCATGCGGTAGGTGAGCAGTTCTTC.